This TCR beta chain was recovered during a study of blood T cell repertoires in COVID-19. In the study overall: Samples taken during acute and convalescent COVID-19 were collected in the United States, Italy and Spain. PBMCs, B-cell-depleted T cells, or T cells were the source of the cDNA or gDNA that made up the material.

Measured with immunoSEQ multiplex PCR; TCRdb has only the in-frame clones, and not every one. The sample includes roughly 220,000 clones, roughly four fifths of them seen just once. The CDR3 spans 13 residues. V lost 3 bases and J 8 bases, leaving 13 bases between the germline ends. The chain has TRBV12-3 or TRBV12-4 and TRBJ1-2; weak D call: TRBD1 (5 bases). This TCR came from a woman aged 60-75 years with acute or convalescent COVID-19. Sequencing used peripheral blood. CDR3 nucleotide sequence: TGTGCCAGCAGTTTCAGTGCAGGGTCGGGCTACACCTTC. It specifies CASSFSAGSGYTF.